This T cell receptor beta chain was profiled in a study of blood T cell repertoires in COVID-19. Produced via immunoSEQ multiplex PCR; TCRdb's table is partial and in-frame only. In the table there are 200,000 or so clones, 65% to 85% of which are singletons. In germline, CDR1 is KGHSH, CDR2 LQKENI. There are 14 residues in the CDR3. Trimming took 4 bases from V and 8 from J, leaving 15 bases between them. The sample comprised PBMCs or T cells enriched from blood (not recorded which). The clonotype was recovered from a man in his forties who had recovered from COVID-19. This chain links TRBV18 with TRBJ1-5; the D is unclear. Here the CDR3 reads CASSLVREEKPQHF. DNA of the CDR3: TGTGCCAGCTCACTTGTAAGGGAGGAGAAGCCCCAGCATTTT.